The 24 T cell receptor beta chains below all came from one sample that was sequenced in a study of molecular identifiers for immune sequencing clone quantification. In TCRdb, the PCR reads were re-called with MiXCR into one record per CDR3 protein. The sample shows some 320,000 distinct CDR3 sequences, roughly a quarter of them seen only once. Sequences were obtained from naive CD8+ T cells from blood, with Jurkat cell RNA spiked in. The subset denotes: FACS-sorted CD8+CD4-CCR7+CD45RA+ naive T cells. The receptors were gathered from a human donor in good health. Some libraries in this study had Jurkat cell RNA spiked in.

In the case of this clonotype: Possible read error: a much larger clone is one base away. The CDR3 DNA sequence: TGTGCCAGCACCCCCTGGACGGGCTCTGAAGCTTTCTTT. Amino acids: CASTPWTGSEAFF. The rearrangement links TRBV14 to TRBJ1-1; D is undetermined. This CDR3 has 13 amino acids. The germline V gene has CDR1 SGHDN and CDR2 FVKESK. The germline V and J ends were trimmed by 7 bases and 6 bases, with 15 bases remaining between them. The full variable domain, completed using reference TRBV14 and TRBJ1-1, is EAGVTQFPSHSVIEKGQTVTLRCDPISGHDNLYWYRRVMGKEIKFLLHFVKESKQDESGMPNNRFLAERTGGTYSTLKVQPAELEDSGVYFCASTPWTGSEAFFGQGTRLTVV.

This clonotype appeared many times. This chain's CDR3 is CSVPDERGAQHF. The CDR3 coding sequence is TGCAGCGTTCCGGACGAAAGGGGAGCCCAGCATTTT. The chain combines TRBV29-1 with TRBJ1-5, with TRBD1 as a possible D gene (5 bases). Deletions cut 5 bases from V and 11 bases from J, with 16 bases between. The germline CDR1 and CDR2 sequences are SQVTM and ANQGSEA. The CDR3 is made up of 12 amino acids.

This clonotype appeared a few times. This rearrangement joins TRBV30 to TRBJ2-1; unclear D gene. V lost 1 base, J lost 0 bases, and 10 bases lay in between. The CDR3 totals 15 residues. Germline-derived CDR1 and CDR2 are GTSNPN and SVGIG (reference sequence). The chain's CDR3 is CAWSESAISYNEQFF. CDR3 nucleotides: TGTGCCTGGAGTGAGTCAGCCATCTCCTACAATGAGCAGTTCTTC. The variable domain in full, completed from reference TRBV30 and TRBJ2-1, reads SQTIHQWPATLVQPVGSPLSLECTVEGTSNPNLYWYRQAAGRGLQLLFYSVGIGQISSEVPQNLSASRPQDRQFILSSKKLLLSDSGFYLCAWSESAISYNEQFFGPGTRLTVL.

At least ten counts were recorded for this clonotype. The chain has TRBV24-1 and TRBJ2-1, with 7 bases that match TRBD1. CDR3 length equals 15 residues. J was trimmed by 5 bases and V by 1 base; bases with no gene match: 4. CDR1 and CDR2 from the germline V gene are KGHDR and SFDVKD. The CDR3 DNA sequence: TGTGCCACCAGTGATTTAAACGACAGGGACAATGAGCAGTTCTTC. Its protein is CATSDLNDRDNEQFF.

This clonotype was seen more than once but under ten times. CDR3 sequence reads: CASSYNPSQGGGEQYF. CDR3 coding DNA: TGTGCCAGCAGCTATAATCCTTCCCAGGGGGGAGGGGAGCAGTACTTC. The chain has TRBV13 and TRBJ2-7; either TRBD1 or TRBD2 may supply D (7 bases each). The V end lost 4 bases, the J end lost 7 bases, and 23 bases lay between the germline ends. Germline CDR1 and CDR2: PRHDT and FYEKMQ (reference sequence). The CDR3 spans 16 residues.

This clonotype was picked up a small number of times. CDR3 loop: CASSLDRSGGAPGTQYF. CDR3 nucleotides: TGTGCCAGCAGTTTAGATCGTAGCGGGGGGGCCCCAGGTACGCAGTATTTT. The chain has TRBV12-3 or TRBV12-4 and TRBJ2-3; 11 bases align to TRBD2. This CDR3 is 17 amino acids long. V was pared by 1 base and J by 8 bases, with 11 bases of the junction left unmatched.

In its sample, this clonotype was seen once. A much larger clone differs by one base, so this may be a read error. The J gene is TRBJ2-1, the V gene TRBV27, with 12 bases lining up with TRBD2. J lost 7 bases, V lost 3 bases, and 4 bases had no gene match. The CDR3 loop spans 15 amino acids. CDR1 is MNHEY and CDR2 is SMNVEV in the germline V gene (reference sequence). This chain's CDR3 is CASSFTSGGHNEQFF. The CDR3 region has the DNA TGTGCCAGCAGTTTCACTAGCGGGGGGCATAATGAGCAGTTCTTC.

The V call is TRBV5-3, the J call TRBJ1-1; tentatively, D is TRBD1 (6 bases). TRBV5-3 is an ORF for which the function is uncertain. V shed 10 bases and J shed 5 bases, with 24 bases lying between them. The CDR3 runs to 15 residues. CDR3 loop: CAGSLPQGSKTEAFF. In DNA form, the CDR3 reads TGTGCCGGCAGCTTGCCACAGGGCTCGAAAACTGAAGCTTTCTTT.

This clonotype came up a few times. V and J are TRBV19 and TRBJ2-1; 9 positions agree with TRBD2. This CDR3 has 18 amino acids. V lost 3 bases, J lost 0 bases, and 9 bases stayed unmatched. Germline values: CDR1 LNHDA, CDR2 SQIVND (reference sequence). CDR3 bases: TGTGCCAGTAGTATTCGCCGACTAGCGGTGAGCTCCTACAATGAGCAGTTCTTC. Translation gives CASSIRRLAVSSYNEQFF.

As for this clonotype: Just one base apart from a much larger clone, this may be a read error. The chain's CDR3 is CASSSTEDFGYTF. The CDR3 region has the DNA TGTGCCAGCAGCTCGACAGAGGACTTTGGCTACACCTTC. The chain joins TRBV7-9 to TRBJ1-2; possibly TRBD1 for D (5 bases). The CDR3 has 13 amino acids. Germline-derived CDR1 and CDR2 are SEHNR and FQNEAQ (reference sequence). The germline V and J ends were trimmed by 4 bases and 7 bases, with 13 bases remaining between them.

The chain is built from TRBV11-2 and TRBJ2-5, with a weak D call TRBD1 (6 bases). Germline V gene sequence: CDR1 SGHAT, CDR2 FQNNGV. The CDR3 length is 15 residues. V was clipped by 1 base and J by 1 base, with 10 bases between them. CDR3: CASSLAGAVQETQYF. In nucleotides, the CDR3 is TGTGCCAGCAGCTTAGCAGGGGCGGTCCAAGAGACCCAGTACTTC.

This clonotype was seen a handful of times. V gene TRBV28 combines with J gene TRBJ2-5; 10 bases agree with TRBD1. Per germline, CDR1 MDHEN and CDR2 SYDVKM. This CDR3 region has 16 residues. V gave up 3 bases and J gave up 4 bases; unmatched junction bases: 8. CDR3 residues: CASSFRSGQGRETQYF. Here the CDR3 DNA reads TGTGCCAGCAGTTTCCGATCGGGACAGGGGAGAGAGACCCAGTACTTC.

Ten or more counts support this clonotype. The J gene is TRBJ2-6, the V gene TRBV20-1; a weak D match, TRBD1 (6 bases). The CDR3 has 14 amino acids. V was clipped by 3 bases and J by 2 bases, with 8 bases between them. Germline V lookup: CDR1 DFQATT, CDR2 SNEGSKA (reference sequence). The CDR3, as DNA: TGCAGTGCTAGCTCAGGGGCTGGGGCCAACGTCCTGACTTTC. Translating it yields CSASSGAGANVLTF.

This clonotype was observed many times. The chain is built from TRBV7-9 and TRBJ2-6, with D perhaps matching TRBD2 (6 bases). Trimming left V 5 bases short and J 0 bases short, with 23 bases between. This CDR3 contains 20 residues. Germline V gene sequence: CDR1 SEHNR, CDR2 FQNEAQ (reference sequence). Here the CDR3 reads CASSTAGPGVSLSGANVLTF. The CDR3 DNA reads as TGTGCCAGCAGCACAGCGGGCCCGGGGGTTTCTCTCTCTGGGGCCAACGTCCTGACTTTC.

This clonotype was picked up a small number of times. The J gene is TRBJ1-2, the V gene TRBV24-1, with 9 bases identical to TRBD1. The V gene end was trimmed by 9 bases and the J gene end by 8 bases; junction bases not matched to a gene: 3. The CDR3 contains 11 residues. Per germline, CDR1 KGHDR and CDR2 SFDVKD. The CDR3 DNA is TGTGCCACCTGGACAGGGGACGGCTACACCTTC. Protein sequence: CATWTGDGYTF.

This clonotype was counted only a few times. The chain links TRBV7-6 to TRBJ2-3; no definite D call. The germline CDR1 and CDR2 sequences are SGHVS and FNYEAQ. This CDR3 spans 16 amino acids. The V end was cut by 5 bases, the J end by 4 bases, with 19 bases between. CDR3 nucleotides: TGTGCCAGCAGCCCGTCAGTGAGCTATCGGGCAGATACGCAGTATTTT. Protein: CASSPSVSYRADTQYF.

The chain employs TRBV5-6 and TRBJ1-2, with TRBD1 identical over 9 bases. Per the germline V gene, CDR1 is SGHDT and CDR2 is YYEEEE. The CDR3 is made up of 13 amino acids. Unmatched junction bases numbered 13, after V lost 7 bases and J lost 12 bases. This chain's CDR3 is CASQQGAIFSDTF. CDR3 nucleotide sequence: TGTGCCAGCCAACAGGGGGCAATCTTTTCGGACACCTTC.

This clonotype was counted many times. The chain links TRBV29-1 to TRBJ2-2; D not resolved. The ends were cut back, 5 bases at V and 5 bases at J, with 12 bases in the middle. The CDR3 totals 13 residues. Germline-derived CDR1 and CDR2 are SQVTM and ANQGSEA. CDR3 coding DNA: TGCAGCGTTCTACTCGGTGGGACCGGGGAGCTGTTTTTT. It yields the protein CSVLLGGTGELFF.

The genes are TRBV6-2 or TRBV6-3 and TRBJ2-7; D may correspond to TRBD1 or TRBD2 (6 bases each). Looked up from germline, CDR1 is MNHEY and CDR2 is SVGEGT. The CDR3 is made up of 16 amino acids. The ends were cut back, 5 bases at V and 1 base at J, with 18 bases in the middle. CDR3 sequence: CASSTSRGLSSYEQYF. CDR3 DNA sequence: TGTGCCAGCAGTACGAGCAGGGGACTTTCTTCCTACGAGCAGTACTTC.

This chain uses TRBV7-9 with TRBJ2-2; D ambiguous. The V end lost 7 bases, the J end lost 6 bases, and 6 bases lay between the germline ends. The CDR3 runs to 11 residues. Germline CDR1 SEHNR, CDR2 FQNEAQ (reference sequence). The CDR3 DNA reads as TGTGCCAGCAAAGGTTCCGGGGAGCTGTTTTTT. It encodes CASKGSGELFF.

The V and J genes are TRBV5-6 and TRBJ2-3; no firm D call. CDR3 length equals 13 residues. Germline V gene sequence: CDR1 SGHDT, CDR2 YYEEEE. V lost 3 bases and J lost 4, with 9 bases in between. CDR3 nucleotide sequence: TGTGCCAGCAGCTATGCAGGAGCAGATACGCAGTATTTT. Protein sequence: CASSYAGADTQYF.

This clonotype was seen just once. One junction end does not reproduce the germline sequence, and a read error may be involved. The chain recombines TRBV4-3 with TRBJ2-7, with a possible D match to TRBD2 (5 bases). The length of the CDR3 is 17 residues. The V gene's germline CDR1 is LGHNA and CDR2 YSLEER. The CDR3 DNA reads TGCGCCATCAGCCAAGGGATAGTCCGGGGTAAAACCTACGAGCAGTACTTC. Protein: CAISQGIVRGKTYEQYF.

This clonotype has more than one count but fewer than ten. J is TRBJ2-1 and V is TRBV28; 8 bases line up with TRBD1. The CDR3 is 14 residues long. Germline CDR1 reads MDHEN; CDR2 reads SYDVKM. V was pared by 3 bases and J by 8 bases, with 6 bases of the junction left unmatched. CDR3 protein: CASSFRGLAYEQFF. The CDR3 coding sequence is TGTGCCAGCAGTTTCAGGGGGCTTGCCTATGAGCAGTTCTTC.

The table lists this clonotype with a few counts. Being one base from a much bigger clone, this may be a read error. The chain employs TRBV4-2 and TRBJ2-7; TRBD1 matches at 9 bases. Germline V gene lookup returns CDR1 LGHNA and CDR2 YNFKEQ. The CDR3 extends over 12 amino acids. In nucleotides, the CDR3 is TGTGCCAGCGGCCAAGACCGGGACAGGGTGGACTTC. Translation gives CASGQDRDRVDF.